The 18 T cell receptor beta chains below come from one sample, sequenced in a study of cytomegalovirus exposure and HLA in healthy donors. This PCR relied on a set of 60 Vbeta primers and 13 Jbeta primers. Sequenced by immunoSEQ multiplex PCR; TCRdb stores in-frame clones only, minus some. The table lists over 100,000 clones, about two thirds of them singletons. The sequenced sample was PBMCs. These TCRs come from a middle-aged man in good health and CMV-seropositive.

The J gene is TRBJ1-1, the V gene TRBV28; a possible D gene is TRBD1 (5 bases). The CDR3 covers 14 residues. The germline V gene has CDR1 MDHEN and CDR2 SYDVKM. V was trimmed by 7 bases and J by 1 base, leaving 13 bases between them. The CDR3 here is CASTLPGQNTEAFF. Here the CDR3 DNA reads TGTGCCAGCACCCTCCCAGGACAGAACACTGAAGCTTTCTTT. Variable domain in full (rest from reference TRBV28 and TRBJ1-1): DVKVTQSSRYLVKRTGEKVFLECVQDMDHENMFWYRQDPGLGLRLIYFSYDVKMKEKGDIPEGYSVSREKKERFSLILESASTNQTSMYLCASTLPGQNTEAFFGQGTRLTVV.

In the case of this clone: An end of the junction differs from the germline gene, which may be a read error. The chain couples TRBV14 to TRBJ2-7; 8 bases match TRBD1. The CDR3 consists of 13 residues. Germline V gene lookup returns CDR1 SGHDN and CDR2 FVKESK. This chain's CDR3 is CASSPWTGYAQYF. CDR3 nucleotides: TGTGCCAGCAGCCCCTGGACAGGGTACGCGCAGTACTTC.

This clone was detected once. The CDR3 nucleotides read TGTGCCAGCAGCCATAATGGACTAGCGGGAGAAGAGTTCTTC. Amino acids: CASSHNGLAGEEFF. This chain uses TRBV16 with TRBJ2-1, with TRBD2 matching 13 bases. Germline V gene lookup returns CDR1 KGHSY and CDR2 FQNENV. Trimming at V came to 3 bases and at J to 14 bases, leaving 7 bases not matched to a gene. CDR3 length equals 14 residues.

This chain links TRBV5-1 with TRBJ2-1, with D perhaps TRBD2 (6 bases). Trimming removed 2 bases at V and 8 bases at J, with 17 bases between. The germline gives CDR1 SGHRS, CDR2 YFSETQ. The CDR3 has 15 residues. For the CDR3, the DNA is TGCGCCAGCAGCTTCTTGTCCGGGAGAAACGATGAGCAGTTCTTC. Amino acids: CASSFLSGRNDEQFF.

This sequence joins TRBV2 and TRBJ2-5, with 8 bases that match TRBD2. The CDR3 totals 15 residues. In germline, CDR1 is SNHLY, CDR2 FYNNEI. V lost 3 bases, J lost 5 bases, and 8 bases stayed unmatched. CDR3 sequence reads: CASSEQRGQGETQYF. For the CDR3, the DNA is TGTGCCAGCAGTGAGCAGCGGGGGCAAGGGGAGACCCAGTACTTC.

V usage is TRBV4-2 and J usage is TRBJ1-1, with D possibly matching TRBD1 (6 bases). This CDR3 region has 14 residues. Trimming removed 1 base from V and 7 bases from J, with 13 bases in between. The germline gives CDR1 LGHNA, CDR2 YNFKEQ. The CDR3 here is CASSQVRGTDEAFF. CDR3 nucleotides: TGTGCCAGCAGCCAAGTCAGGGGAACGGATGAAGCTTTCTTT.

The chain links TRBV28 to TRBJ2-7, with 9 nucleotides matching TRBD1. This CDR3 comprises 14 residues. J was trimmed by 6 bases and V by 5 bases; bases with no gene match: 8. Germline CDR1 and CDR2: MDHEN and SYDVKM. CDR3 sequence reads: CASSPTTGGVEQYF. The CDR3 DNA is TGTGCCAGCAGTCCGACGACAGGGGGAGTCGAGCAGTACTTC.

The chain carries TRBV10-3 and TRBJ1-6, with 7 bases lining up with TRBD1. Unmatched junction bases numbered 6, after V lost 2 bases and J lost 8 bases. Per the germline V gene, CDR1 is ENHRY and CDR2 is SYGVKD. The CDR3 spans 15 residues. The CDR3 loop reads CAISEDRVNHSPLHF. For the CDR3, the DNA is TGTGCCATCAGTGAGGACAGGGTAAATCATTCACCCCTCCACTTT.

This chain connects TRBV2 to TRBJ1-6, with a weak D call TRBD1 (5 bases). The CDR3 runs 15 residues. The V gene lost 2 bases and the J gene lost 10 bases, with 15 bases spanning the gap. Germline V gene data show CDR1 as SNHLY and CDR2 as FYNNEI. The CDR3 DNA reads TGTGCCAGCAGTGAAAGGGTCCAGGGATACTCACCCCTCCACTTT. Translation gives CASSERVQGYSPLHF. The variable domain in full, with the rest retrieved from reference TRBV2 and TRBJ1-6, is EPEVTQTPSHQVTQMGQEVILRCVPISNHLYFYWYRQILGQKVEFLVSFYNNEISEKSEIFDDQFSVERPDGSNFTLKIRSTKLEDSAMYFCASSERVQGYSPLHFGNGTRLTVT.

The rearrangement links TRBV18 to TRBJ1-3; no reliable D call. The ends were cut back, 5 bases at V and 7 bases at J, with 15 bases in the middle. CDR3 length: 14 amino acids. The germline V gene has CDR1 KGHSH and CDR2 LQKENI. CDR3 sequence: CASSYGPLTNTIYF. CDR3 nucleotide sequence: TGTGCCAGCTCATATGGGCCGCTTACGAACACCATATATTTT.

V gene TRBV14 combines with J gene TRBJ1-2; the D gene is possibly TRBD1 (5 bases). Germline values: CDR1 SGHDN, CDR2 FVKESK. This CDR3 spans 13 amino acids. Trimming pared 4 bases from V and 4 bases from J, leaving 10 bases between. Here the CDR3 DNA reads TGTGCCAGCAGCCCAGGGTATCGCTATGGCTACACCTTC. This translates into CASSPGYRYGYTF.

To note about this clone: Other DNA sequences in the same sample also yield this CDR3. The chain carries TRBV27 and TRBJ2-3, with 10 bases identical to TRBD2. The CDR3 sequence is 16 residues long. The trim removed 5 bases at V and 4 bases at J, leaving 9 bases unmatched. Germline V gene lookup returns CDR1 MNHEY and CDR2 SMNVEV (reference sequence). Here the CDR3 reads CASSATLAGRSDTQYF. Here the CDR3 DNA reads TGTGCCAGCAGTGCCACACTAGCGGGGAGGTCAGATACGCAGTATTTT.

The count of this clone is one. The rearrangement joins TRBV30 to TRBJ1-6; weak D call: TRBD1 (5 bases). V was pared by 5 bases and J by 3 bases, with 14 bases between. This CDR3 is built from 15 residues. Per germline, CDR1 GTSNPN and CDR2 SVGIG (reference sequence). CDR3 bases: TGTGCCTGGGGGGACTCACAGGTCTATAATTCACCCCTCCACTTT. This translates into CAWGDSQVYNSPLHF.

The chain links TRBV5-6 to TRBJ1-1; D perhaps matches TRBD1 (6 bases). CDR1 is SGHDT and CDR2 is YYEEEE in the germline V gene. V was shortened by 0 bases and J by 3 bases, with 12 bases between the two germline ends. This CDR3 region has 15 residues. This chain's CDR3 is CASSLGGRRDTEAFF. As DNA, the CDR3 is TGTGCCAGCAGCTTGGGGGGGCGGCGGGACACTGAAGCTTTCTTT.

The rearrangement links TRBV19 to TRBJ2-1, with D uncertain. The length of the CDR3 is 16 residues. Germline V gene data show CDR1 as LNHDA and CDR2 as SQIVND (reference sequence). Trimming left V 7 bases short and J 1 base short, with 17 bases between. Here the CDR3 reads CASTATSGGSYNEQFF. The DNA of the CDR3 is TGTGCCAGTACAGCCACCTCCGGCGGTTCCTACAATGAGCAGTTCTTC.

This clone has only a few counts. The chain has TRBV2 and TRBJ1-2; D is perhaps TRBD1 (5 bases). Germline lookup yields CDR1 SNHLY and CDR2 FYNNEI. V dropped 7 bases and J dropped 0 bases, with 15 bases sitting between them. The CDR3 is 15 residues long. This CDR3 reads CASMGEGPSNYGYTF. CDR3 in DNA: TGTGCCAGCATGGGGGAGGGACCATCTAACTATGGCTACACCTTC.

The chain uses TRBV7-9 and TRBJ2-5, with TRBD1 identical over 7 bases. This CDR3 comprises 15 residues. Germline-derived CDR1 and CDR2 are SEHNR and FQNEAQ (reference sequence). The ends lost 4 bases at V and 1 base at J; junction bases unmatched: 6. The CDR3 spells CASSSDRAPQETQYF. The DNA of the CDR3 is TGTGCCAGCAGCTCCGACAGGGCACCCCAAGAGACCCAGTACTTC.

The chain couples TRBV28 to TRBJ2-1; D gene uncertain. CDR3 length equals 14 residues. V gave up 1 base and J gave up 3 bases, with 7 bases separating them. Germline CDR1 MDHEN, CDR2 SYDVKM. CDR3 DNA sequence: TGTGCCAGCAGTTTATTGGCCAGCTACAATGAGCAGTTCTTC. Its protein is CASSLLASYNEQFF.